These T cell receptor beta chains were read from a single sample in a study of T cell changes during pregnancy in multiple sclerosis. The repertoire was sequenced with immunoSEQ multiplex PCR; TCRdb's copy has only in-frame clones and lacks some. The data show approximately 100,000 clones, about 91% seen once. The sample here was peripheral blood, taken in the second trimester of pregnancy. These receptor sequences come from a female donor with multiple sclerosis, enrolled in a pregnancy study. Both conserved end residues are part of each CDR3. A D gene is named only where the DNA matches it firmly. Some rows mark clone size as missing; the rest say once, few, many or name a class of expanded clone.

size,D,V,J,DNA,CDR3
.,TRBD1,TRBV6-1,TRBJ1-5,TGTGCCAGCAGTGGCGGGACAGGCAATTATCAGCCCCAGCATTTT,CASSGGTGNYQPQHF
.,TRBD2,TRBV7-9,TRBJ2-1,TGTGCCAGCAGGGGAGGGCCCCCCTACAATGAGCAGTTCTTC,CASRGGPPYNEQFF
.,TRBD2,TRBV7-2,TRBJ2-5,TGTGCCAGCAGCGGTCTAGCGGGAGTCGGATTGACAAAAGAGACCCAGTACTTC,CASSGLAGVGLTKETQYF
.,.,TRBV19,TRBJ2-1,TGTGCCAGTAAATTGGGAACGGGATCCCTATCCTACAATGAGCAGTTCTTC,CASKLGTGSLSYNEQFF
.,TRBD2,TRBV6-1,TRBJ2-5,TGTGCCAGCACTAGCGGGAGATGGGTTGAGACCCAGTACTTC,CASTSGRWVETQYF
.,TRBD2,TRBV7-9,TRBJ2-1,TGTGCCAGCAGCTTGGCTAGCGGGAGTCATGAGCAGTTCTTC,CASSLASGSHEQFF
.,TRBD2,TRBV7-9,TRBJ2-7,TGTGCCAGCAGCTTCGTGGGAGGGCCTTCCTACGAGCAGTACTTC,CASSFVGGPSYEQYF
.,TRBD2,TRBV25-1,TRBJ2-1,TGTGCCAGCCGTAGCGGGAGCTCCTACAATGAGCAGTTCTTC,CASRSGSSYNEQFF
.,.,TRBV6-1,TRBJ1-2,TGTGCCAGCAGTGATCGGGGTATCTATGGCTACACCTTC,CASSDRGIYGYTF
.,.,TRBV28,TRBJ2-2,TGTGCCACCGCTAGGGGGGGGACCGGGGAGCTGTTTTTT,CATARGGTGELFF
.,.,TRBV5-1,TRBJ1-2,TGCGCCAGCAGCTCAGAGTGGGGGGGCCGGGTTGGCTACACCTTC,CASSSEWGGRVGYTF
.,.,TRBV5-1,TRBJ1-2,TGCGCCAGCAGCTTGGGGACATCCTCCTATGGCTACACCTTC,CASSLGTSSYGYTF
.,.,TRBV28,TRBJ1-1,TGTGCCAGCAGTTTCCCCCCTTGGCGAGGGGAAGCTTTCTTT,CASSFPPWRGEAFF
.,.,TRBV5-6,TRBJ1-2,TGTGCCAGCACTTCCTTCGGGACTTCCTCCAGGAATGGCTACACCTTC,CASTSFGTSSRNGYTF
.,TRBD2,TRBV6-4,TRBJ2-1,TGTGCCAGCAGTGACTATCCTGCGCGGGAGGGCCGGCAGTTCTTC,CASSDYPAREGRQFF
.,TRBD2,TRBV28,TRBJ2-7,TGTGCCAGCAGCCGGGGACTAGCCGCCTACGAGCAGTACTTC,CASSRGLAAYEQYF
.,.,TRBV7-9,TRBJ1-1,TGTGCCAGCTTAGGGGTGCAGTCCTCGATCACTGAAGCTTTCTTT,CASLGVQSSITEAFF
.,.,TRBV18,TRBJ2-7,TGTGCCAGCTCACCCACAGGTTCCTACGAGCAGTACTTC,CASSPTGSYEQYF
.,.,TRBV28,TRBJ2-5,TGTGCCAGCACCAGAGCTGCGGAGTACCAAGAGACCCAGTACTTC,CASTRAAEYQETQYF
.,.,TRBV6-1,TRBJ1-5,TGTGCCAGCAGACATTCATTGAATCAGCCCCAGCATTTT,CASRHSLNQPQHF
.,TRBD1,TRBV28,TRBJ1-1,TGTGCCAGCAGTTCTGTACCCGGGACAGGGGGCACTGAAGCTTTCTTT,CASSSVPGTGGTEAFF
.,.,TRBV2,TRBJ1-2,TGTGCCAGCAGTGGTCAGGGGTACTATGGCTACACCTTC,CASSGQGYYGYTF
.,TRBD2,TRBV9,TRBJ2-2,TGTGCCAGCAGCGTAGGCAAGCGGGAGCACGGGGAGCTGTTTTTT,CASSVGKREHGELFF
.,TRBD1,TRBV19,TRBJ1-5,TGTGCCAGTAGTATAGTGGGGACAGGGTCGAGCAATCAGCCCCAGCATTTT,CASSIVGTGSSNQPQHF
.,.,TRBV6-1,TRBJ1-1,TGTGCCAGCAATCGCGCTGAAGCTTTCTTT,CASNRAEAFF
.,.,TRBV5-4,TRBJ2-1,TGTGCCAGCAGCTTGGTGGGTTTGGGGCGGGGTTATGAGCAGTTCTTC,CASSLVGLGRGYEQFF
few,.,TRBV11-2,TRBJ2-1,TGTGCCAGCCTCCTGGCAGTAGCGGTGGGGAATGAGCAGTTCTTC,CASLLAVAVGNEQFF
.,.,TRBV15,TRBJ2-7,TGTGCCACCAGCAGAGATTGGCGGGACTCCTACGAGCAGTACTTC,CATSRDWRDSYEQYF
.,TRBD2,TRBV7-2,TRBJ2-3,TGTGCCAGCAGCTTAAAGGCTAGCGGTCCCCACGTGGATACGCAGTATTTT,CASSLKASGPHVDTQYF
.,.,TRBV28,TRBJ2-7,TGTGCCAGCAGTTCCGTGTACGAGCAGTACTTC,CASSSVYEQYF
.,TRBD1,TRBV5-6,TRBJ1-1,TGTGCCAGCAGCTTTGGACAGGGCCCTTTTGCGGGCGAAGCTTTCTTT,CASSFGQGPFAGEAFF
once,TRBD2,TRBV5-4,TRBJ2-5,TGTGCCAGCAGCTTGGTGAGCGGGATGGGCGCAGAGACCCAGTACTTC,CASSLVSGMGAETQYF
.,.,TRBV4-1,TRBJ1-1,TGCGCCAGCAGCCTAAGGACACCAGACACTGAAGCTTTCTTT,CASSLRTPDTEAFF
once,.,TRBV5-4,TRBJ2-5,TGTGCCAGCAGCTTGTTGGTAGAGGAGACCCAGTACTTC,CASSLLVEETQYF
.,TRBD2,TRBV14,TRBJ2-7,TGTGCCAGCAGCCAACGCGGCGGGAGGCCCACCTACGAGCAGTACTTC,CASSQRGGRPTYEQYF
.,TRBD2,TRBV23-1,TRBJ2-1,TGCGCCAGCAGCGGACTAGCGGATAAGCAGTTCTTC,CASSGLADKQFF
.,.,TRBV7-9,TRBJ2-1,TGTGCCAGCAGCTCACAATTTTCCCATGAGCAGTTCTTC,CASSSQFSHEQFF
few,TRBD1,TRBV28,TRBJ2-1,TGTGCCAGCAAAGGGACAGACTCCTACAATGAGCAGTTCTTC,CASKGTDSYNEQFF
.,TRBD1,TRBV4-1,TRBJ2-7,TGCGCCAGCAGCCAACTACTCCGCGGACAGGCTTTTTACGAGCAGTACTTC,CASSQLLRGQAFYEQYF
once,.,TRBV27,TRBJ2-7,TGTGCCAGCTCCCAGGGCTACGAGCAGTACTTC,CASSQGYEQYF
.,TRBD2,TRBV18,TRBJ2-5,TGTGCCAGCTCACGGGCTAGCGGGAGTGTAGAGACCCAGTACTTC,CASSRASGSVETQYF